The source of this T cell receptor beta chain is a study of pediatric ulcerative colitis. During colonoscopy, one to two rectal pinch biopsies were collected. J gave up 3 bases and V 6 bases, and 13 bases lay outside the gene matches. The CDR3 has 16 amino acids. The germline V gene has CDR1 SEHNR and CDR2 FQNEAQ (reference sequence). Data came from immunoSEQ multiplex PCR; TCRdb stores just in-frame clones and leaves some out. The sample holds around 18,000 clones, less than 85% seen once. This clonotype was obtained from a boy aged 5 to 17 with moderate ulcerative colitis. The chain uses TRBV7-9 and TRBJ1-2, with 7 bases matching TRBD1. The sequenced sample consisted of gut tissue. The CDR3 spells CASRRGQNSGDYGYTF. CDR3 in DNA: TGTGCCAGCAGACGGGGACAGAATAGCGGGGACTATGGCTACACCTTC.